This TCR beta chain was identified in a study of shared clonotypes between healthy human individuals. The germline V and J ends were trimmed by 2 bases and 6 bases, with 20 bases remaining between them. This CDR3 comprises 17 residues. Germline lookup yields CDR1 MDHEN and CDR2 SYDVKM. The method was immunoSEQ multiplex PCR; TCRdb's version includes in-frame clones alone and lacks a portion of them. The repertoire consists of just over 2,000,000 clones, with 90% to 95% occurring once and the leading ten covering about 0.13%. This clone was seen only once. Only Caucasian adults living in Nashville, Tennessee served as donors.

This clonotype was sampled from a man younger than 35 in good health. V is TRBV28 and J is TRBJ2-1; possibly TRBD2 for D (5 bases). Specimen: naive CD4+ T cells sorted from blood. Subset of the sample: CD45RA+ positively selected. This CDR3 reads CASSLVGMQVSGNEQFF. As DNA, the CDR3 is TGTGCCAGCAGTTTAGTTGGAATGCAGGTCAGCGGCAATGAGCAGTTCTTC.